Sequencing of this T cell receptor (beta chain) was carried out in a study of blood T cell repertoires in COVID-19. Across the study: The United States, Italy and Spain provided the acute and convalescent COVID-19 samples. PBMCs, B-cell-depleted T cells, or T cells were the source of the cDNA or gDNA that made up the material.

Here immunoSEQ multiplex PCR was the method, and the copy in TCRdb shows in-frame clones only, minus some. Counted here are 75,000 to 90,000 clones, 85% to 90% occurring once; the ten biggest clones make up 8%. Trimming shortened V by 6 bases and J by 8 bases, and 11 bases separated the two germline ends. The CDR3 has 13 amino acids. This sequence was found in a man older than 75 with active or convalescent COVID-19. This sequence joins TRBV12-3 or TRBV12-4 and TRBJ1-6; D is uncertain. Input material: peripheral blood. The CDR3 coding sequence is TGTGCCAGCAGGGCCGGCGACTATTCACCCCTCCACTTT. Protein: CASRAGDYSPLHF.